This T cell receptor (beta chain) derives from a study of a mutant IDH1 vaccine in newly diagnosed glioma. Study information: Of the patients given treatment, approximately 62% were male and around 38% were female, and a mean age of around 38 years was recorded. Radiotherapy, temozolomide, or both had been given previously, and both were given to most. Study findings and constraints: Seemingly, pseudoprogression had no relation to changes in the top peripheral T cell clonotypes.

This clone was picked up one time. Its cognate antigen is unknown. The sample's time point: week 11, during vaccination. In every dose of vaccine, 300 ug of mutant IDH1 20-mer peptide was given alongside topical imiquimod. The donor cohort comprised cases of new WHO grade 3 or 4 IDH1-mutant, ATRX-lost astrocytoma. There are 14 residues in the CDR3. Germline V gene sequence: CDR1 GTSNPN, CDR2 SVGIG (reference sequence). Trimming pared 2 bases from V and 9 bases from J, leaving 17 bases between. Sequenced by immunoSEQ multiplex PCR; TCRdb stores in-frame clones only, minus some. In the table there are under 65,000 clones, about 80% of which are singletons.

This receptor was obtained from a man aged 45-60 years with glioma. The gene calls are TRBV30 and TRBJ1-3; D is possibly TRBD1 (5 bases). The source was PBMCs, collected from a glioma patient whose treatment included an IDH1 peptide vaccine. Written as DNA, the CDR3 is TGTGCCTGGAGTCCTGGGTCTTCAAGGGGCACCATATATTTT. Translation gives CAWSPGSSRGTIYF. The full variable domain, its missing parts supplied by reference TRBV30 and TRBJ1-3, is SQTIHQWPATLVQPVGSPLSLECTVEGTSNPNLYWYRQAAGRGLQLLFYSVGIGQISSEVPQNLSASRPQDRQFILSSKKLLLSDSGFYLCAWSPGSSRGTIYFGEGSWLTVV.